The 6 T cell receptor beta chains presented below share a single source sample, sequenced in a study of shared clonotypes between healthy human individuals. Using immunoSEQ multiplex PCR, the repertoire was profiled, and TCRdb retains in-frame clones only, with some absent. The sample records roughly 2.6 million clones, more than 90% being singletons. Material: naive CD4+ T cells sorted from blood. Subset noted: CD45RA+ positively selected. Every receptor here comes from a man aged 18 to 30 in good health.

The V call is TRBV5-4, the J call TRBJ2-1; 7 positions match TRBD1. The ends lost 0 bases at V and 8 bases at J; junction bases unmatched: 2. CDR1 and CDR2 from the germline V gene are SGHNT and YYREEE (reference sequence). The CDR3 extends over 13 amino acids. DNA for the CDR3: TGTGCCAGCAGCTTGGCAACAGGGGATGAGCAGTTCTTC. Encoded protein: CASSLATGDEQFF.

The chain employs TRBV5-4 and TRBJ2-3; the match to TRBD1 covers 10 bases. The germline CDR1 and CDR2 sequences are SGHNT and YYREEE (reference sequence). This CDR3 spans 13 amino acids. V shed 4 bases, J shed 6 bases, and the junction held 2 bases outside the gene matches. The CDR3 DNA is TGTGCCAGCAGCCAGACAGGGGGCGATACGCAGTATTTT. Amino acid sequence: CASSQTGGDTQYF.

This clone has just a few counts. This chain joins TRBV5-6 and TRBJ1-2, with D uncertain. CDR1 is SGHDT and CDR2 is YYEEEE in the germline V gene. The CDR3 covers 11 residues. V was shortened by 3 bases and J by 9 bases, with 9 bases between the two germline ends. The CDR3 is CASSSPRSYTF. DNA for the CDR3: TGTGCCAGCAGCTCCCCGCGGAGCTACACCTTC.

This chain joins TRBV5-1 and TRBJ1-2; no firm D call. The V gene's germline CDR1 is SGHRS and CDR2 YFSETQ. V was clipped by 0 bases and J by 2 bases, with 11 bases between them. The CDR3 spans 15 residues. The CDR3, as DNA: TGCGCCAGCAGCTTGGAGGCCGTTATGAACTATGGCTACACCTTC. Translating it yields CASSLEAVMNYGYTF.

Turning to this clone: The junction and the germline gene differ at one end; a read error may be behind it. The chain carries TRBV6-5 and TRBJ2-7; D is perhaps TRBD1 or TRBD2 (5 bases each). The CDR3 length is 15 residues. From germline, CDR1 is MNHEY and CDR2 SVGAGI. The CDR3 region is CASSYWGYESSEQYF. The CDR3 nucleotides read TGTGCCAGCAGCTATTGGGGGTACGAGTCCTCCGAGCAGTACTTC.

The V call is TRBV2, the J call TRBJ1-1; D gene uncertain. Per germline, CDR1 SNHLY and CDR2 FYNNEI. The CDR3 sequence is 12 residues long. V lost 8 bases to trimming and J lost 1 base, with 8 bases between them. The CDR3 DNA reads TGTGCCAGCGGGATGAGGAACACTGAAGCTTTCTTT. Protein sequence: CASGMRNTEAFF.